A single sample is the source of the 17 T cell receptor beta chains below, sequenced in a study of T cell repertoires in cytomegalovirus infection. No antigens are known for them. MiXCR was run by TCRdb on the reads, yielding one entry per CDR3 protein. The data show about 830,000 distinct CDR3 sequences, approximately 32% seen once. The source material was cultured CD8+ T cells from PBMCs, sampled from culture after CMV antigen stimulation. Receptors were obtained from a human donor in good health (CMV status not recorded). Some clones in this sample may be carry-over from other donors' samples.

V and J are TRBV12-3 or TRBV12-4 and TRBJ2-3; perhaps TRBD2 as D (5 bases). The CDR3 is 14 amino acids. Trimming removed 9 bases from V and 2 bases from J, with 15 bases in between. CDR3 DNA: TGTGCCAGTGGAAGAGCAGCGGCCACAGATACGCAGTATTTT. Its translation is CASGRAAATDTQYF.

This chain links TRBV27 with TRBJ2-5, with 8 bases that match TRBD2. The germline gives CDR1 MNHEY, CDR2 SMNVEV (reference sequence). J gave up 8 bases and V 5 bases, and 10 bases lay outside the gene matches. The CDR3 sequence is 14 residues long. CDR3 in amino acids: CASSRGGSGETQYF. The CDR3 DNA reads TGTGCCAGCAGTCGGGGGGGGTCAGGAGAAACCCAGTACTTC.

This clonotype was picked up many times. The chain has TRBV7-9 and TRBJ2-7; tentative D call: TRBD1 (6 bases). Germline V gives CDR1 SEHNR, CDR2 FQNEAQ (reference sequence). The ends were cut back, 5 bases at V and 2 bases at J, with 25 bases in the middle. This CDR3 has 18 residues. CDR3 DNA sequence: TGTGCCAGCAGCCCGAAGGCAGGGGACGCCTTGGTAGCCTACGAGCAGTACTTC. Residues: CASSPKAGDALVAYEQYF.

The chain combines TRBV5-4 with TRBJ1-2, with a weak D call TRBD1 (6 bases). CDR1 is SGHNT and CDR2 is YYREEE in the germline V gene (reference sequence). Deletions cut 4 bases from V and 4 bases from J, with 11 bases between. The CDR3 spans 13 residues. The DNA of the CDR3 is TGTGCCAGCAGCCCGACAGGTTTCTATGGCTACACCTTC. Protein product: CASSPTGFYGYTF.

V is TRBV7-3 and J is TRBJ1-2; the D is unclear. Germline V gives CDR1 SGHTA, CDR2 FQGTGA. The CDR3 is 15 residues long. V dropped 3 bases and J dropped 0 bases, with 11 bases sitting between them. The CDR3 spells CASSLLISANYGYTF. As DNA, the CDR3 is TGTGCCAGCAGCTTGCTTATCTCGGCTAACTATGGCTACACCTTC.

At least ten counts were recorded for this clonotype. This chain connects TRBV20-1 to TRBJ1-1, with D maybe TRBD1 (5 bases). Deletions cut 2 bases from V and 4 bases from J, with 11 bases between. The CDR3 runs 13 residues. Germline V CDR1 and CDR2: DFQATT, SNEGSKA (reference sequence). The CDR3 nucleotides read TGCAGTGCTAGACGCAGGGTTGGCACTGAAGCTTTCTTT. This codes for CSARRRVGTEAFF.

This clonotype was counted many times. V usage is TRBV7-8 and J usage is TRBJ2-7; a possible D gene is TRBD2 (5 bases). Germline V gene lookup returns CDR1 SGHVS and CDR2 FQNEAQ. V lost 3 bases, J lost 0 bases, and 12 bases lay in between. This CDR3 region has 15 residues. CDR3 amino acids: CASSLDSRSSYEQYF. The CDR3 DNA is TGTGCCAGCAGCTTGGACTCCCGGAGCTCCTACGAGCAGTACTTC.

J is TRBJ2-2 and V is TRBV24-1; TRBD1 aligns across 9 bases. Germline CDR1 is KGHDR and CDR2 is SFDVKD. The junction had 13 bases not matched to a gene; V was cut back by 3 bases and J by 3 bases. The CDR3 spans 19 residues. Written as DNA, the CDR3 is TGTGCCACCAGTGATACTTTTACACTCGGGACAGGGCACACCGGGGAGCTGTTTTTT. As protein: CATSDTFTLGTGHTGELFF.

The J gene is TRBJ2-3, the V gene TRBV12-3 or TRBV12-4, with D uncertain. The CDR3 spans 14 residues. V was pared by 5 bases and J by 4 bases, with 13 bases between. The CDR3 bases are TGTGCCAGCAGTAGACCTGAAGGAGCAGATACGCAGTATTTT. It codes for CASSRPEGADTQYF.

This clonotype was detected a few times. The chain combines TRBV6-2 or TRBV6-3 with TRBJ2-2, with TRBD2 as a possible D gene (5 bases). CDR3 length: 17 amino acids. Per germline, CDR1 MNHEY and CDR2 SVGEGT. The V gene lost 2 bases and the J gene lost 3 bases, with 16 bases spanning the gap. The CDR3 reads CASSYPPGRVDTGELFF. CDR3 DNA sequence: TGTGCCAGCAGTTACCCCCCGGGAAGAGTGGACACCGGGGAGCTGTTTTTT.

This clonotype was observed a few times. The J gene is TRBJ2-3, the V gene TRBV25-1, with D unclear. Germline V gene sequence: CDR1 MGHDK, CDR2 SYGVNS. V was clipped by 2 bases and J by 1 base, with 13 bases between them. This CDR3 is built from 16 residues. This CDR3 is CASSEHLLEGTDTQYF. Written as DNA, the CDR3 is TGTGCCAGCAGTGAACATCTCCTAGAAGGCACAGATACGCAGTATTTT.

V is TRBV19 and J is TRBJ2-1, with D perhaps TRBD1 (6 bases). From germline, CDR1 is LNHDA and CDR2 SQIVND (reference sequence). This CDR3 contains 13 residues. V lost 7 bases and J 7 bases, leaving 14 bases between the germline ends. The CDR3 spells CASITGSGNEQFF. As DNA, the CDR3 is TGTGCCAGTATTACAGGGTCTGGAAATGAGCAGTTCTTC.

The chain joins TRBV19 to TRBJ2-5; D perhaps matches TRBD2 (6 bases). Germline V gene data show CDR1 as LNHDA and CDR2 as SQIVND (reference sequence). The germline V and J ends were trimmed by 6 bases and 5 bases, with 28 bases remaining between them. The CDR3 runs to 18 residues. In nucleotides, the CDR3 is TGTGCCAGTAGACCAGATGGGGCGTGGCACTTAGGAGGGGAGACCCAGTACTTC. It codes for CASRPDGAWHLGGETQYF.

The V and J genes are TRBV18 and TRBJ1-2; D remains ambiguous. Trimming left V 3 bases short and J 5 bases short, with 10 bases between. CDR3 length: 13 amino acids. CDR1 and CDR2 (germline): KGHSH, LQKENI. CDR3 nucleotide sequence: TGTGCCAGCTCACCGGACGAAGATTATGGCTACACCTTC. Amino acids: CASSPDEDYGYTF.

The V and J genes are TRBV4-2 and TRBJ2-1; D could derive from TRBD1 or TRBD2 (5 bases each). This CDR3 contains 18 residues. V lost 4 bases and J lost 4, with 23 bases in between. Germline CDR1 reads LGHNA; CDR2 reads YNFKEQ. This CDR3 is CASSPGSSWDVSYNEQFF. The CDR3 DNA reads TGTGCCAGCAGCCCAGGATCTAGCTGGGACGTGTCGTACAATGAGCAGTTCTTC.

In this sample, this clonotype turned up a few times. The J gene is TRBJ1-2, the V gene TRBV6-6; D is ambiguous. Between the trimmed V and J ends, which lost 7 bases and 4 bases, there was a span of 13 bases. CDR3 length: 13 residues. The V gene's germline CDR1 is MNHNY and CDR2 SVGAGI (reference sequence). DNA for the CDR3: TGTGCCAGCATCGGAGGGCCCCTCTATGGCTACACCTTC. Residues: CASIGGPLYGYTF.

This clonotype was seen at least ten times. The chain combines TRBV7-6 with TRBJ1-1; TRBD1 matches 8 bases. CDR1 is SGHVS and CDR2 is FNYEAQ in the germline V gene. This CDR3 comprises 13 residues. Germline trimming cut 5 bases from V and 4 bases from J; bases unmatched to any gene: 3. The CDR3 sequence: CASSPTGATEAFF. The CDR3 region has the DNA TGTGCCAGCAGCCCGACAGGGGCCACTGAAGCTTTCTTT.